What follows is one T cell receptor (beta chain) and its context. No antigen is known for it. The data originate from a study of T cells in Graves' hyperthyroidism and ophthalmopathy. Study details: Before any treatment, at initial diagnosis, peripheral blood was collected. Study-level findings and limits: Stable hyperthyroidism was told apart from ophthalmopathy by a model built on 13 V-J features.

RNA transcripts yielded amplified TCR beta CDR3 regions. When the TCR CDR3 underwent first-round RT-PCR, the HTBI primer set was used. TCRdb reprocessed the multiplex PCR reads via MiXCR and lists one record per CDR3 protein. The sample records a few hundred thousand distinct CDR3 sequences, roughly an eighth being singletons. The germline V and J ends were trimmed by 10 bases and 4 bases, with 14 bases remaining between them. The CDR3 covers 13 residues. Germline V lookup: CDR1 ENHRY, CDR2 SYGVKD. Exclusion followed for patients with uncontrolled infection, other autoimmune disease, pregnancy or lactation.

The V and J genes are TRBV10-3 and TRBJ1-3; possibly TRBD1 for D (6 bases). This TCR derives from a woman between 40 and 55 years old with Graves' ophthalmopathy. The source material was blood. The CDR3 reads CATQTGPGNTIYF. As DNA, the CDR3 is TGTGCCACCCAGACAGGCCCGGGAAACACCATATATTTT.